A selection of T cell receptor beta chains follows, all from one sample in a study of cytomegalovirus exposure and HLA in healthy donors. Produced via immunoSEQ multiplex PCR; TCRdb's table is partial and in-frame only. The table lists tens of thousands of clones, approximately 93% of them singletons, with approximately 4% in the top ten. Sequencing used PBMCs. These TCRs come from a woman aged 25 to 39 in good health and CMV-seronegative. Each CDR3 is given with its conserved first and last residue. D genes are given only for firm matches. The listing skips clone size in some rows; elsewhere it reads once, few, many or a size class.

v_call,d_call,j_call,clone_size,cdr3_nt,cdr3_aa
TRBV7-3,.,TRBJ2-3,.,TGTGCCAGCAGCTCCGCCGGGGGGCGGGCAGATACGCAGTATTTT,CASSSAGGRADTQYF
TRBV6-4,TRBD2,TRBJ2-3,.,TGTGCCAGCAGTGTTAGCGGGCCCCCAGATACGCAGTATTTT,CASSVSGPPDTQYF
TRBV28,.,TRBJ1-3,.,TGTGCCAGCAGTTTTTTTTCAGGATCCGGAAACACCATATATTTT,CASSFFSGSGNTIYF
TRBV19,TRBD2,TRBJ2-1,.,TGTGCCAGTAGCGGCGGGGGGTATACCTACAATGAGCAGTTCTTC,CASSGGGYTYNEQFF
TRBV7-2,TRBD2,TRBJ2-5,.,TGTGCCAGCAGCTTATCTAGCGGGGGGGCCCAAGAGACCCAGTACTTC,CASSLSSGGAQETQYF
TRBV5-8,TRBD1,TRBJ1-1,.,TGTGCCAGCCATGCCCGAACCTGGGGACAGGGGGAAGACGAGGCTTTCTTT,CASHARTWGQGEDEAFF
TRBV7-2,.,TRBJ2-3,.,TGTGCCAGCAGTCCAAGACAGGACAGAGGGGATACGCAGTATTTT,CASSPRQDRGDTQYF
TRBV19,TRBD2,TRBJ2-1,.,TGTGCCAGTAATCCTTCAGCGGGGGTTGTTATCAATGAGCAGTTCTTC,CASNPSAGVVINEQFF
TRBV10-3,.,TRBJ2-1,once,TGTGCCATCGCCCGATTGGGGGGAGAGGAGCAGTTCTTC,CAIARLGGEEQFF
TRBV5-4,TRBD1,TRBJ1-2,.,TGTGCCAGCAGCTTATGGACAGGGGGCGAAGGTAACTATGGCTACACCTTC,CASSLWTGGEGNYGYTF
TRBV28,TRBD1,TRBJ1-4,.,TGTGCCAGCAGTACCGGGACAGGGGGCCATGAAAAACTGTTTTTT,CASSTGTGGHEKLFF
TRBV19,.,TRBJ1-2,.,TGTGCCAGTAGTAATTTCGGGGGTAACTATGGCTACACCTTC,CASSNFGGNYGYTF
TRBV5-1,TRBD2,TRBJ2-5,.,TGCGCCAGCAGCGCGACGGGGACTAGCAGGGAGACCCAGTACTTC,CASSATGTSRETQYF
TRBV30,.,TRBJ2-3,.,TGTGCCTGGAGTAGCCGTCGGGGGCAGTATTTT,CAWSSRRGQYF
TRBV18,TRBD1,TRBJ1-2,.,TGTGCCAGCTCACCAGCGGGACAGGACTATGGCTACACCTTC,CASSPAGQDYGYTF
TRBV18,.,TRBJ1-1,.,TGTGCCAGCTCACCGGTAGACAGGACGAACACTGAAGCTTTCTTT,CASSPVDRTNTEAFF
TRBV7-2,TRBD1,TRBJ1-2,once,TGTGCCAGCAGCTTAGGAGGGGGCGTTAGCTATGGCTACACCTTC,CASSLGGGVSYGYTF
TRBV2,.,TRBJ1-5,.,TGTGCCAGCAACACAGGCAATCAGCCCCAGCATTTT,CASNTGNQPQHF
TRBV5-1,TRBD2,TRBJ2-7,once,TGCGCCAGCAGCTTTACTAGCGGGGGGGTCTACGAGCAGTACTTC,CASSFTSGGVYEQYF
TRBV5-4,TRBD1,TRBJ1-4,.,TGTGCCAGCAGCTTCCGGGACAGCATTAATGAAAAACTGTTTTTT,CASSFRDSINEKLFF
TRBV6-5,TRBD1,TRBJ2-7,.,TGTGCCAGCAGCCGGGACAGGGGTTCCTACGAGCAGTACTTC,CASSRDRGSYEQYF
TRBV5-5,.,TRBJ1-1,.,TGTGCCAGCAGCTCGCAGGTAGGGAACACTGAAGCTTTCTTT,CASSSQVGNTEAFF
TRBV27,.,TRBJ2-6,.,TGTGCCAGCAGTTTCGGGGTGTCTGGGGCCAACGTCCTGACTTTC,CASSFGVSGANVLTF
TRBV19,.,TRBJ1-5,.,TGTGCCAGTAGTTTTGTCGGGGGAGGCCAGCCCCAGCATTTT,CASSFVGGGQPQHF
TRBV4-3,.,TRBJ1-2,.,TGCGCCAGCAGCCTAGACAGTCTAGCTAACTATGGCTACACCTTC,CASSLDSLANYGYTF
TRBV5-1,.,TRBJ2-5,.,TGCGCCAGCTCCGGGACAATGCAAGAGACCCAGTACTTC,CASSGTMQETQYF
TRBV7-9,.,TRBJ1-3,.,TGTGCCAGCAGCTTAGAGGGACTGGGGGTTGGAAACACCATATATTTT,CASSLEGLGVGNTIYF
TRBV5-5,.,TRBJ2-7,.,TGTGCCAGCAGCCTCGCCCCGGGAGCCTACGAGCAGTACTTC,CASSLAPGAYEQYF
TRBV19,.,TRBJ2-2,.,TGTGCCAGTAGTATAGAAGGGGGGGACACCGGGGAGCTGTTTTTT,CASSIEGGDTGELFF
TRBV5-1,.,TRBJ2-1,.,TGCGCCAGCAGCTTGAACTCGCGTGAGCAGTTCTTC,CASSLNSREQFF
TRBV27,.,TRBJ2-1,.,TGTGCCAGCAGTTTAACAGGCCCAAGCTCCTACAATGAGCAGTTCTTC,CASSLTGPSSYNEQFF
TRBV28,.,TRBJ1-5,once,TGTGCCAGCAGTTTTCCTCGGGATAGCAATCAGCCCCAGCATTTT,CASSFPRDSNQPQHF
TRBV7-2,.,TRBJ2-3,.,TGTGCCAGCAGCTTAGGTTGGCCCACAGATACGCAGTATTTT,CASSLGWPTDTQYF
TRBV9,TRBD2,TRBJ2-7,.,TGTGCCAGCAGCCCTCTACTAGCGGGAGGGGGAGAGCAGTACTTC,CASSPLLAGGGEQYF
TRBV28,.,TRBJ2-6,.,TGTGCCAGCAGATCCCAGGGAACTGGGGCCAACGTCCTGACTTTC,CASRSQGTGANVLTF
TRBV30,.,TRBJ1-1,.,TGTGCCTGGACCGGGAGTCCGTTCATGAACACTGAAGCTTTCTTT,CAWTGSPFMNTEAFF
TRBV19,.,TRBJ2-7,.,TGTGCCAGTAGTATTAACCGAGACTACGAGCAGTACTTC,CASSINRDYEQYF
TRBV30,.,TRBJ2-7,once,TGTGCCTGGAGTGTAGGACAGTACGGAGCCTACGAGCAGTACTTC,CAWSVGQYGAYEQYF
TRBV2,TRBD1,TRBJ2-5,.,TGTGCCAGCAGTCGAGACAGGGCCCAAGAGACCCAGTACTTC,CASSRDRAQETQYF
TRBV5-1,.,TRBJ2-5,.,TGCGCCAGCAGCTTGGAGACAGGTCGAGGAGAGACCCAGTACTTC,CASSLETGRGETQYF
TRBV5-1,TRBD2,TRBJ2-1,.,TGCGCCAGCAGCCCCGTGACTAGCGGGACCTACAATGAGCAGTTCTTC,CASSPVTSGTYNEQFF
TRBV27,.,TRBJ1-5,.,TGTGCCAGCAGAGCCGGGACTCTTTCTAGCAATCAGCCCCAGCATTTT,CASRAGTLSSNQPQHF
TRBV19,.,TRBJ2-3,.,TGTGCCAGTAGTATGTTGGGGGGACGGGATACGCAGTATTTT,CASSMLGGRDTQYF
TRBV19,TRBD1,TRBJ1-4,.,TGTGCCAGTAGTAGGGGACAGCTGAATGAAAAACTGTTTTTT,CASSRGQLNEKLFF
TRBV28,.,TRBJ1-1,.,TGTGCCAGCAGTTTAAGCGGCAGTCGTACTGAAGCTTTCTTT,CASSLSGSRTEAFF
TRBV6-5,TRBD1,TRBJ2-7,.,TGTGCCAGCAGACCCGACAGGGGGCCTTCCTACGAGCAGTACTTC,CASRPDRGPSYEQYF